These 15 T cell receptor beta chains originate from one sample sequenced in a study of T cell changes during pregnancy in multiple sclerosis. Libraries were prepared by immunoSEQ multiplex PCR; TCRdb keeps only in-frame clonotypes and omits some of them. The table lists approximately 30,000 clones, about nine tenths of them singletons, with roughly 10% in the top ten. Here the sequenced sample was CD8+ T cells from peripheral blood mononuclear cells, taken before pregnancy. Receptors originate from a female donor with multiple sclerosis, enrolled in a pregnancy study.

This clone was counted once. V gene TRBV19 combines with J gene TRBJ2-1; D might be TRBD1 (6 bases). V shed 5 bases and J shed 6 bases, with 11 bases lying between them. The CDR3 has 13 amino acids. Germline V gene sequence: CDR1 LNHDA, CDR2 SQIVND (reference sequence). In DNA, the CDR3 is TGTGCCAGTAGTTTGCAGGGGCGCAATGAGCAGTTCTTC. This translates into CASSLQGRNEQFF.

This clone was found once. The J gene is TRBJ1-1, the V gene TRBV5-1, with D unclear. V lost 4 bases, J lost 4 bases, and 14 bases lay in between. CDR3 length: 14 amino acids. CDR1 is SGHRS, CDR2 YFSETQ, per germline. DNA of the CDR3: TGCGCCAGCAGCCCCGTGGAGGGAGGCACTGAAGCTTTCTTT. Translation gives CASSPVEGGTEAFF.

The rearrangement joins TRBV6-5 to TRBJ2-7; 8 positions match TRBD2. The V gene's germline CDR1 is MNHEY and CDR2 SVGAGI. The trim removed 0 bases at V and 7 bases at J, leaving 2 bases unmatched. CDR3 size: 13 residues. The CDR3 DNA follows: TGTGCCAGCAGTTACTCGGGACTAGTGGAGCAGTACTTC. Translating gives CASSYSGLVEQYF.

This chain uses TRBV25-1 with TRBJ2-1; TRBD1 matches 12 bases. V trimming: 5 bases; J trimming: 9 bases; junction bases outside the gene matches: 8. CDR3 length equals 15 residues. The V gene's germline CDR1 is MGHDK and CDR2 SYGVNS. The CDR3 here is CASSWSGTGGGEQFF. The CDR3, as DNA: TGTGCCAGCAGTTGGTCTGGGACAGGGGGCGGTGAGCAGTTCTTC.

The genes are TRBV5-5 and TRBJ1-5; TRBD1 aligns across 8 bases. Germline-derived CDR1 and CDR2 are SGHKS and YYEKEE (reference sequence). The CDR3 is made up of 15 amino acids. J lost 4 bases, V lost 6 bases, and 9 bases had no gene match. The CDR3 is CASTPRTGINQPQHF. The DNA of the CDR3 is TGTGCCAGCACCCCACGGACAGGGATAAATCAGCCCCAGCATTTT.

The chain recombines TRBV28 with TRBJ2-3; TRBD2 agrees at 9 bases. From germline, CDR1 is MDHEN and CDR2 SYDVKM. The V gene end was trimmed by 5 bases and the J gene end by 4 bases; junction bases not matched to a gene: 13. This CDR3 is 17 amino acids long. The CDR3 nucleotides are TGTGCCAGCAGTCCCGTTGGCGGGGGGGCGGACGCAGATACGCAGTATTTT. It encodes CASSPVGGGADADTQYF. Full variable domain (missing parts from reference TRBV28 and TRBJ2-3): DVKVTQSSRYLVKRTGEKVFLECVQDMDHENMFWYRQDPGLGLRLIYFSYDVKMKEKGDIPEGYSVSREKKERFSLILESASTNQTSMYLCASSPVGGGADADTQYFGPGTRLTVL.

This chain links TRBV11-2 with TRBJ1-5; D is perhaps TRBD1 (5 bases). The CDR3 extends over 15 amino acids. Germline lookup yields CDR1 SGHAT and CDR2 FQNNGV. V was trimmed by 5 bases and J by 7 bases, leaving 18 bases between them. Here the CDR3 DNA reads TGTGCCAGCAGCCAAGGGGTCAGGGAAGGACAGCCCCAGCATTTT. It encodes CASSQGVREGQPQHF.

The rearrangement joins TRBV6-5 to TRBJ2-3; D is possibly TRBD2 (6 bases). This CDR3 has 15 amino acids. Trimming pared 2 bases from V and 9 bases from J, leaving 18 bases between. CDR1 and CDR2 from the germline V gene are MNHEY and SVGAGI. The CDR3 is CASSYGTPTSGTQYF. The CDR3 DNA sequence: TGTGCCAGCAGTTACGGGACTCCTACTTCGGGGACGCAGTATTTT.

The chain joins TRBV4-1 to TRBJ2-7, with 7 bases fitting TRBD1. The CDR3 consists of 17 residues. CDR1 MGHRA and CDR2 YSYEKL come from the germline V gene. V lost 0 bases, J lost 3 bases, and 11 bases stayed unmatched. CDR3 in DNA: TGCGCCAGCAGCCAAGACCCAGGGGGATCCCTCTACTACGAGCAGTACTTC. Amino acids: CASSQDPGGSLYYEQYF.

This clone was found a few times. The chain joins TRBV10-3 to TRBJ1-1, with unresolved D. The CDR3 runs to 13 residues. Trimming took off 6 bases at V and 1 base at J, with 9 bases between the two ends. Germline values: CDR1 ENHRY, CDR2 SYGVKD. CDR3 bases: TGTGCCATCAGCCATCGACAGAACACTGAAGCTTTCTTT. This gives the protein CAISHRQNTEAFF.

CDR3 bases: TGTGCCAGCAGGGGGGCGGACAGGGCGAATGAAAAACTGTTTTTT. Translated: CASRGADRANEKLFF. The rearrangement uses TRBV27 and TRBJ1-4; the match to TRBD1 covers 8 bases. CDR1 and CDR2 from the germline V gene are MNHEY and SMNVEV (reference sequence). V shed 6 bases, J shed 5 bases, and the junction held 8 bases outside the gene matches. CDR3 length: 15 residues.

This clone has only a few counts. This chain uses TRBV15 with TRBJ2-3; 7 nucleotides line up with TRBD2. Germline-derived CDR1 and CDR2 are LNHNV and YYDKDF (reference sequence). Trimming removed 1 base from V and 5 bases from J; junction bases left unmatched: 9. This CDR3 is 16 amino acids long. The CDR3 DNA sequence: TGTGCCACCAGCAGAGGTTCCCGGGAGGTCTTAGATACGCAGTATTTT. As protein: CATSRGSREVLDTQYF.

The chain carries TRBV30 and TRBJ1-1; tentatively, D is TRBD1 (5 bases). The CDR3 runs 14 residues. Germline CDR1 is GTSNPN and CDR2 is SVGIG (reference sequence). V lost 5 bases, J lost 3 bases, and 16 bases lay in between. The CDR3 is CAWDPFGADTEAFF. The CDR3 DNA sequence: TGTGCCTGGGACCCCTTTGGGGCAGACACTGAAGCTTTCTTT.

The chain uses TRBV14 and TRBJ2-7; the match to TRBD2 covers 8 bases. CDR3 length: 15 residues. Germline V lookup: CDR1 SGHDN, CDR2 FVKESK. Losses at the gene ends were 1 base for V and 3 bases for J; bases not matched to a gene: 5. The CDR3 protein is CASSQVPGGGYEQYF. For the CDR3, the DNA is TGTGCCAGCAGCCAAGTCCCCGGGGGGGGCTACGAGCAGTACTTC.

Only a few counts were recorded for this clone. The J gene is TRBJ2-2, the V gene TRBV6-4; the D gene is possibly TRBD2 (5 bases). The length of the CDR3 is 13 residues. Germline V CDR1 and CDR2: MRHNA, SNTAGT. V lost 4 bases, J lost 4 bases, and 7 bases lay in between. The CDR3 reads CASSAGSTGELFF. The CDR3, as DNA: TGTGCCAGCAGTGCGGGGAGCACCGGGGAGCTGTTTTTT.